Each of the 21 T cell receptor beta chains below was sequenced from the same sample in a study of PD-1 blockade in classical Hodgkin lymphoma. Each of the patients experienced relapse following autologous stem cell transplantation, and their brentuximab vedotin exposure differed. TCRdb's copy holds only in-frame clones and misses some; the assay was immunoSEQ multiplex PCR. Among just over 60,000 clones listed, around 88% were seen once. This material consisted of peripheral blood mononuclear cells (PBMCs), taken at baseline. These receptors originate from a human donor with classical Hodgkin lymphoma.

V is TRBV6-6 and J is TRBJ1-2; D may be TRBD1 (6 bases). The germline V gene has CDR1 MNHNY and CDR2 SVGAGI (reference sequence). The germline V and J ends were trimmed by 2 bases and 2 bases, with 9 bases remaining between them. The CDR3 covers 14 residues. As DNA, the CDR3 is TGTGCCAGCAGTTACGGAGGACAGAACTATGGCTACACCTTC. It specifies CASSYGGQNYGYTF.

For the CDR3, the DNA is TGTGCCAGCAGCTTCCCTTTTTCAGGGGGCTCAGATACGCAGTATTTT. Translating it yields CASSFPFSGGSDTQYF. The J gene is TRBJ2-3, the V gene TRBV7-9; 8 bases match TRBD1. The CDR3 runs to 16 residues. The germline V gene has CDR1 SEHNR and CDR2 FQNEAQ (reference sequence). With V trimmed by 3 bases and J by 4 bases, 9 bases remained unmatched.

The chain couples TRBV7-9 to TRBJ2-1; D call uncertain. CDR3 length equals 14 residues. V was pared by 1 base and J by 3 bases, with 7 bases between. CDR1 is SEHNR, CDR2 FQNEAQ, per germline (reference sequence). The CDR3 loop is CASSLVFGYNEQFF. The CDR3 DNA reads as TGTGCCAGCAGCTTAGTATTTGGCTACAATGAGCAGTTCTTC.

The rearrangement joins TRBV6-1 to TRBJ1-2; D perhaps matches TRBD1 (6 bases). Germline V CDR1 and CDR2: MNHNS, SASEGT. The CDR3 runs 13 residues. With 10 bases removed from V and 6 bases from J, the gap between germline ends came to 18 bases. The CDR3: CAITRTARDGYTF. The CDR3, as DNA: TGTGCCATAACGCGGACAGCGCGTGATGGCTACACCTTC.

This chain links TRBV21-1 with TRBJ2-6; TRBD1, the table's D call, was not compared with the DNA. TRBV21-1 is a pseudogene locus. The CDR3 extends over 22 amino acids. CDR3 region: CASSKEGRGLVAGSSGANVLTF. The CDR3 bases are TGTGCCAGCAGCAAAGAGGGCAGGGGGCTGGTAGCGGGCTCCTCTGGGGCCAACGTCCTGACTTTC.

The V call is TRBV4-2, the J call TRBJ2-7; D not resolved. V was shortened by 6 bases and J by 7 bases, with 16 bases between the two germline ends. The CDR3 spans 13 residues. In germline, CDR1 is LGHNA, CDR2 YNFKEQ. The CDR3 reads CASSSGPLGEQYF. The CDR3 DNA sequence: TGTGCCAGCAGTTCCGGCCCCTTAGGGGAGCAGTACTTC.

J is TRBJ1-1 and V is TRBV6-5, with 8 bases lining up with TRBD1. The CDR3 has 15 amino acids. The V segment lost 2 bases and the J segment 4 bases; nucleotides outside the gene matches: 6. Germline CDR1 reads MNHEY; CDR2 reads SVGAGI. CDR3 loop: CASSYAGGASTEAFF. The CDR3 DNA sequence: TGTGCCAGCAGTTACGCAGGGGGCGCATCCACTGAAGCTTTCTTT.

The V call is TRBV5-1, the J call TRBJ1-3, with D tentatively TRBD1 (6 bases). The CDR3 loop spans 16 amino acids. V gave up 3 bases and J gave up 4 bases, with 17 bases separating them. The germline CDR1 and CDR2 sequences are SGHRS and YFSETQ. The CDR3 coding sequence is TGCGCCAGCAGCTGGGACACAAAGGACGGAGGAAACACCATATATTTT. Amino acids: CASSWDTKDGGNTIYF.

The V call is TRBV5-4, the J call TRBJ2-1; D is unclear. The CDR3 runs 14 residues. V was cut by 4 bases and J by 2 bases, with 10 bases left in between. From germline, CDR1 is SGHNT and CDR2 YYREEE (reference sequence). CDR3 in amino acids: CASSPRVAYNEQFF. The CDR3 DNA sequence: TGTGCCAGCAGCCCCCGGGTCGCCTACAATGAGCAGTTCTTC. Together with reference TRBV5-4 and TRBJ2-1, the CDR3 gives the full variable domain: ETGVTQSPTHLIKTRGQQVTLRCSSQSGHNTVSWYQQALGQGPQFIFQYYREEENGRGNFPPRFSGLQFPNYSSELNVNALELDDSALYLCASSPRVAYNEQFFGPGTRLTVL.

J is TRBJ1-2 and V is TRBV7-3, with D possibly TRBD1 on 5 matching bases. The CDR3 has 13 residues. V was pared by 5 bases and J by 7 bases, with 14 bases between. Germline V gene sequence: CDR1 SGHTA, CDR2 FQGTGA. In nucleotides, the CDR3 is TGTGCCAGCAGCGACCCTTTTGACAGTGGCTACACCTTC. Its protein is CASSDPFDSGYTF.

The rearrangement uses TRBV5-1 and TRBJ2-2, with D perhaps matching TRBD2 (5 bases). The V gene's germline CDR1 is SGHRS and CDR2 YFSETQ. The V and J ends lost 2 bases and 4 bases respectively, with 12 bases between them. This CDR3 region has 15 residues. The CDR3: CASSFGPAGTGELFF. CDR3 nucleotide sequence: TGCGCCAGCAGCTTCGGCCCGGCGGGCACCGGGGAGCTGTTTTTT. Full variable domain (outside the CDR3, taken from reference TRBV5-1 and TRBJ2-2): KAGVTQTPRYLIKTRGQQVTLSCSPISGHRSVSWYQQTPGQGLQFLFEYFSETQRNKGNFPGRFSGRQFSNSRSEMNVSTLELGDSALYLCASSFGPAGTGELFFGEGSRLTVL.

The CDR3 region is CATSGGGNNEKLFF. The CDR3 coding sequence is TGTGCCACCAGCGGCGGGGGGAATAATGAAAAACTGTTTTTT. The rearrangement uses TRBV15 and TRBJ1-4; possible D gene TRBD1, 5 bases. The CDR3 length is 14 residues. The germline V gene has CDR1 LNHNV and CDR2 YYDKDF (reference sequence). Trimming took off 5 bases at V and 4 bases at J, with 11 bases between the two ends.

The chain joins TRBV18 to TRBJ1-4; tentative D call: TRBD1 (6 bases). Germline CDR1 reads KGHSH; CDR2 reads LQKENI. The CDR3 covers 14 residues. With 1 base removed from V and 8 bases from J, the gap between germline ends came to 11 bases. The CDR3, as DNA: TGTGCCAGCTCACCACTCCAGGGGCGGGAAAAACTGTTTTTT. Protein sequence: CASSPLQGREKLFF.

Of note for this clone: A read error may account for a junction end that differs from germline. The CDR3 sequence: CASSQDRDIQPQHF. The CDR3 coding sequence is TGCGCCAGCAGCCAAGACCGGGACATTCAGCCCCAGCATTTT. The chain has TRBV7-9 and TRBJ1-5; tentatively, D is TRBD1 (6 bases). Germline CDR1 and CDR2: SEHNR and FQNEAQ (reference sequence). CDR3 length equals 14 residues.

The chain carries TRBV28 and TRBJ1-1; D is unresolved. The CDR3 contains 12 residues. V was pared by 7 bases and J by 5 bases, with 11 bases between. Germline V CDR1 and CDR2: MDHEN, SYDVKM. The DNA for the CDR3 is TGTGCCAGCAAGTCAGGAGGGACTGAAGCTTTCTTT. It encodes CASKSGGTEAFF.

This clone has more than one count but fewer than ten. V and J are TRBV19 and TRBJ2-7, with 12 nucleotides matching TRBD1. The ends lost 6 bases at V and 5 bases at J; junction bases unmatched: 11. Germline V gene sequence: CDR1 LNHDA, CDR2 SQIVND (reference sequence). This CDR3 is built from 16 residues. This CDR3 reads CASSTGTGGPRDEQYF. CDR3 sequence (DNA): TGTGCCAGTAGCACCGGGACAGGGGGCCCCAGGGACGAGCAGTACTTC.

The rearrangement links TRBV19 to TRBJ1-6; tentatively, D is TRBD1 (6 bases). V was pared by 9 bases and J by 4 bases, with 10 bases between. This CDR3 comprises 13 residues. Germline V gene sequence: CDR1 LNHDA, CDR2 SQIVND (reference sequence). The CDR3 region is CASTTGYNSPLHF. For the CDR3, the DNA is TGTGCCAGCACCACAGGGTATAATTCACCCCTCCACTTT.

The chain has TRBV1 and TRBJ2-7. TRBV1 represents a pseudogene. The CDR3 extends over 16 amino acids. CDR3 sequence: CTSSQDIWGYSYEQYF. The CDR3 DNA follows: TGCACCAGCAGCCAAGATATTTGGGGATACTCCTACGAGCAGTACTTC.

The rearrangement links TRBV19 to TRBJ1-5; the D is unclear. The CDR3 sequence is 15 residues long. Germline loops: CDR1 LNHDA, CDR2 SQIVND (reference sequence). V lost 5 bases, J lost 3 bases, and 14 bases lay in between. Here the CDR3 DNA reads TGTGCCAGTAGTCTTCCTTCGGGGTTCAATCAGCCCCAGCATTTT. Translated: CASSLPSGFNQPQHF.

This rearrangement joins TRBV10-3 to TRBJ2-1; 9 bases are shared with TRBD1. Germline V gene data show CDR1 as ENHRY and CDR2 as SYGVKD. V shed 2 bases and J 3 bases; nucleotides not matched to a gene: 8. There are 17 residues in the CDR3. The CDR3: CAISEPLDRGRYNEQFF. CDR3 bases: TGTGCCATCAGTGAGCCTCTGGACAGGGGTCGCTACAATGAGCAGTTCTTC.

This clone appeared a single time. The chain links TRBV4-1 to TRBJ2-7; 10 positions agree with TRBD2. J was trimmed by 0 bases and V by 2 bases; bases with no gene match: 16. The CDR3 loop spans 20 amino acids. CDR1 and CDR2 (germline): MGHRA, YSYEKL. CDR3 nucleotide sequence: TGCGCCAGCAGCCAACTCCCCCCGGTCCTAGCGGGGGAGCACTCCTACGAGCAGTACTTC. Translating it yields CASSQLPPVLAGEHSYEQYF.